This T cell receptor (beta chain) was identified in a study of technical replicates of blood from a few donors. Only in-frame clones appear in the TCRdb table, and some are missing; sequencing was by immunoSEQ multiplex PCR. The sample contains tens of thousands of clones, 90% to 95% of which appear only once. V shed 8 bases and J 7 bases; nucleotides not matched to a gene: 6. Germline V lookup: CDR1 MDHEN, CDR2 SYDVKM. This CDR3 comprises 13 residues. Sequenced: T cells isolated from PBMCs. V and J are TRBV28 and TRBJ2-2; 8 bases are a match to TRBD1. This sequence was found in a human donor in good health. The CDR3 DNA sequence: TGTGCCAGCCTGGACAGGGCTAACGGGGAGCTGTTTTTT. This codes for CASLDRANGELFF. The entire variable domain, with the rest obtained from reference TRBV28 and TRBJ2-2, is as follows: DVKVTQSSRYLVKRTGEKVFLECVQDMDHENMFWYRQDPGLGLRLIYFSYDVKMKEKGDIPEGYSVSREKKERFSLILESASTNQTSMYLCASLDRANGELFFGEGSRLTVL.